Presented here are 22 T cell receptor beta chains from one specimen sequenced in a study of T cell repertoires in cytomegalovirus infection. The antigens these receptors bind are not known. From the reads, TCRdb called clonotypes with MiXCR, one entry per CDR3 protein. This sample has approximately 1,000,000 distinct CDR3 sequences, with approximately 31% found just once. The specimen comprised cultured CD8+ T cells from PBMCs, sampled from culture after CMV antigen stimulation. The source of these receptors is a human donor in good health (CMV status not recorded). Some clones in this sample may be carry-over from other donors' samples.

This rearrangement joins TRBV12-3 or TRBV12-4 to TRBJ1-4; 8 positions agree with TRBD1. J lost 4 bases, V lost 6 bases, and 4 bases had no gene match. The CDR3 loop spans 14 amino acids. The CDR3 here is CASRDRDYNEKLFF. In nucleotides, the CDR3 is TGTGCCAGCAGGGACAGGGATTATAATGAAAAACTGTTTTTT.

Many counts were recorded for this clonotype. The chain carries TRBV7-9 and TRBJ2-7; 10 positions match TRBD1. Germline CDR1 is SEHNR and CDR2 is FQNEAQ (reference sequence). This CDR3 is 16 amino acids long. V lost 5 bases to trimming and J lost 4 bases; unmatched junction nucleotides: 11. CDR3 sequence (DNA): TGTGCCAGCAGCCCCAACTCCGGGACAGGGGTTTACGAGCAGTACTTC. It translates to CASSPNSGTGVYEQYF.

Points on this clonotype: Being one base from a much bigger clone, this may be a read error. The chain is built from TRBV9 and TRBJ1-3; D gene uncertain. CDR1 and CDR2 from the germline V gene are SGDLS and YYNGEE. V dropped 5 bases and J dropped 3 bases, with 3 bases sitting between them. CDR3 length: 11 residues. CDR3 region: CASRDGNTIYF. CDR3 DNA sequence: TGTGCCAGCAGGGATGGAAACACCATATATTTT.

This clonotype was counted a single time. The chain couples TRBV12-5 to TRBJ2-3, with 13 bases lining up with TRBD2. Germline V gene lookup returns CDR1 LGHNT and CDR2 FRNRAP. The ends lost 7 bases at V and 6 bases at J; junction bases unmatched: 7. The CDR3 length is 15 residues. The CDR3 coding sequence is TGTGCTAGTGCCACCGGGACTAGCGGGGTGGATACGCAGTATTTT. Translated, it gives CASATGTSGVDTQYF.

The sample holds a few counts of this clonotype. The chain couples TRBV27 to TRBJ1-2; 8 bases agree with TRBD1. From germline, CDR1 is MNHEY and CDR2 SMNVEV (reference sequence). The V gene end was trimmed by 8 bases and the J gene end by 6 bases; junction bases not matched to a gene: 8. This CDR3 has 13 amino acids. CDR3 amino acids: CASLGQGAHGYTF. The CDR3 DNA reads TGTGCCAGCCTGGGGCAGGGGGCGCATGGCTACACCTTC.

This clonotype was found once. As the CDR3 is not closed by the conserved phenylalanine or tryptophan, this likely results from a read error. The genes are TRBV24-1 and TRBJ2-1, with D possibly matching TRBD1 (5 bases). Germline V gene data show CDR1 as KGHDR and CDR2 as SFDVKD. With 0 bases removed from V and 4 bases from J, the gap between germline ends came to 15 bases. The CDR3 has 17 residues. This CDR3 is CATSDLAGLKSYNEQFL. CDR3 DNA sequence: TGTGCCACCAGTGATTTGGCAGGGCTAAAATCGTACAATGAGCAGTTCTTA.

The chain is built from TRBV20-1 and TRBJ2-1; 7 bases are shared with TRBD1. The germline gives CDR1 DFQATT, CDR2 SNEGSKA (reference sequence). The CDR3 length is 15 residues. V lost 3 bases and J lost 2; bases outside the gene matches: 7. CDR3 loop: CSARNRGGTYNEQFF. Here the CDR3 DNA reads TGCAGTGCTAGGAACAGGGGTGGAACCTACAATGAGCAGTTCTTC.

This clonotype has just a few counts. In DNA, the CDR3 is TGCGCCAGCAGCCAAGATGCACCTTCAGGGTTGGGGACCCAGTACTTC. Its translation: CASSQDAPSGLGTQYF. This chain connects TRBV4-1 to TRBJ2-5, with D possibly being TRBD1 (5 bases). The CDR3 is 16 residues long. Germline CDR1 reads MGHRA; CDR2 reads YSYEKL. The germline V and J ends were trimmed by 0 bases and 7 bases, with 18 bases remaining between them.

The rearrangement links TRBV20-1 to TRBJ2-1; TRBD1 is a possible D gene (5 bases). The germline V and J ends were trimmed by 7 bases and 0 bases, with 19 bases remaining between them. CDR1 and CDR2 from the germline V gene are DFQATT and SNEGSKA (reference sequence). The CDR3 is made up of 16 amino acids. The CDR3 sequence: CSVDQVGVLSYNEQFF. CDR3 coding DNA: TGCAGTGTCGACCAGGTAGGGGTCCTCTCCTACAATGAGCAGTTCTTC.

CDR3 residues: CASSLALQEGGYGYTF. In DNA form, the CDR3 reads TGTGCCAGCAGCTTAGCCCTACAGGAAGGGGGCTATGGCTACACCTTC. This sequence joins TRBV11-2 and TRBJ1-2; D perhaps matches TRBD1 (6 bases). The CDR3 contains 16 residues. Trimming removed 1 base at V and 4 bases at J, with 16 bases between. The germline CDR1 and CDR2 sequences are SGHAT and FQNNGV.

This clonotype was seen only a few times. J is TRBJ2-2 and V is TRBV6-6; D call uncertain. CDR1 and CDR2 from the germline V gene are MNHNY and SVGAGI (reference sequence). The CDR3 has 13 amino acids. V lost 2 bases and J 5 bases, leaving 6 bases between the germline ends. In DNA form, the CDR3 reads TGTGCCAGCAGTTACAAGGGAACCGGGGAGCTGTTTTTT. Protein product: CASSYKGTGELFF.

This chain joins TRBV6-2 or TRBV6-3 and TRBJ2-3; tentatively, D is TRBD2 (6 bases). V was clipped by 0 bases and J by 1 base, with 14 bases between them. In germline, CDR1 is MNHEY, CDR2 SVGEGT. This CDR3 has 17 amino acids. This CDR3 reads CASSYSGDGGGTDTQYF. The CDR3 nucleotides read TGTGCCAGCAGTTACTCTGGGGACGGCGGGGGCACAGATACGCAGTATTTT.

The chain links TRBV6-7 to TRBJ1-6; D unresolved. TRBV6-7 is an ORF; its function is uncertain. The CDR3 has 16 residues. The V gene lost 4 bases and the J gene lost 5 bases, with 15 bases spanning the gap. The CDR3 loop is CASSSIGKADNSPLHF. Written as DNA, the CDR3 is TGTGCCAGCAGTTCGATAGGGAAGGCTGATAATTCACCCCTCCACTTT.

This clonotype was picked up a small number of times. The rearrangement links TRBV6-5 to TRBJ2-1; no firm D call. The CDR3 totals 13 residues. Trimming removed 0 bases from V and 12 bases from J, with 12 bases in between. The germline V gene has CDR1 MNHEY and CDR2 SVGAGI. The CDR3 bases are TGTGCCAGCAGTTACTCGGAAAAGGGATTGCAGTTCTTC. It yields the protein CASSYSEKGLQFF.

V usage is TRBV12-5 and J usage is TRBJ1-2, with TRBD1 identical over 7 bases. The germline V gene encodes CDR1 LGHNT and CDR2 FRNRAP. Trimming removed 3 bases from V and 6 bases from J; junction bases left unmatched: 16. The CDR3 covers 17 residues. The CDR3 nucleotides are TGTGCTAGTGGTTTCTTTCCTAAAACCGGGACAGCGGATGGCTACACCTTC. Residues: CASGFFPKTGTADGYTF.

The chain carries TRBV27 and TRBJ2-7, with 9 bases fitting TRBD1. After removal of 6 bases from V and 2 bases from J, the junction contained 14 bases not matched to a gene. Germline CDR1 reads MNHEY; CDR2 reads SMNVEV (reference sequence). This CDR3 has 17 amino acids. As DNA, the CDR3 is TGTGCCAGCAGGCCCCTGGGAGGACAGGGGTTAGCCTACGAGCAGTACGTC. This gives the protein CASRPLGGQGLAYEQYV.

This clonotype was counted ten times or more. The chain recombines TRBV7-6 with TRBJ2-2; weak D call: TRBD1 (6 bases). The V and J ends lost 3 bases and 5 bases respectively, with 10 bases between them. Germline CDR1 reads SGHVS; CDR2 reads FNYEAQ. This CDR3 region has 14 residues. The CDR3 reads CASSLRGGTGELFF. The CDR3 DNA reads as TGTGCCAGCAGCTTGCGAGGGGGTACCGGGGAGCTGTTTTTT.

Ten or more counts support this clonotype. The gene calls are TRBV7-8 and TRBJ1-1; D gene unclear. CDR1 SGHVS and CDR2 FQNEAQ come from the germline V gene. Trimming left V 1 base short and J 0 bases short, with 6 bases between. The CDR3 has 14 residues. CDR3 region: CASSLVALNTEAFF. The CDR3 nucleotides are TGTGCCAGCAGCTTAGTGGCCTTGAACACTGAAGCTTTCTTT.

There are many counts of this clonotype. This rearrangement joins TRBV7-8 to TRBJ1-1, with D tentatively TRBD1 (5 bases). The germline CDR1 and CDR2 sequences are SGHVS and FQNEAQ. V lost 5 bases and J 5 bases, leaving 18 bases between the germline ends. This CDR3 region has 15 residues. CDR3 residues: CASSSGTDLSTEAFF. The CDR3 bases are TGTGCCAGCAGCAGCGGGACGGACCTGAGTACTGAAGCTTTCTTT.

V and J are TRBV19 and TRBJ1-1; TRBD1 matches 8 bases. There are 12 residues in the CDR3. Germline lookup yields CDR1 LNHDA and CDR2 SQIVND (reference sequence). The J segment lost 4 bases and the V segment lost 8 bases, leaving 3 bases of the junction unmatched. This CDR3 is CASYQGATEAFF. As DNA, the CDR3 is TGTGCCAGTTACCAGGGGGCCACTGAAGCTTTCTTT.

As DNA, the CDR3 is TGCGCCAGCAGCCCCCTTCAGGAAACTCGCACAGATACGCAGTATTTT. This translates into CASSPLQETRTDTQYF. This chain links TRBV5-1 with TRBJ2-3; D not certain. This CDR3 has 16 residues. Per germline, CDR1 SGHRS and CDR2 YFSETQ. The V end lost 4 bases, the J end lost 1 base, and 16 bases lay between the germline ends.

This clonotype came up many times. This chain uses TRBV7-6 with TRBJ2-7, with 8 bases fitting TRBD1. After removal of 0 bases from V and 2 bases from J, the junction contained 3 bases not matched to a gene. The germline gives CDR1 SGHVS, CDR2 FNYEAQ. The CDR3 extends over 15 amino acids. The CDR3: CASSLAQGAAYEQYV. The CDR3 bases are TGTGCCAGCAGCTTAGCCCAGGGGGCAGCCTACGAGCAGTACGTC.